Here is one T cell receptor beta chain with its context. The data are from a study of blood T cell repertoires in COVID-19. As for the study in general: Both acute and convalescent COVID-19 samples were obtained from the United States, Italy and Spain. Sample material is recorded as cDNA or gDNA derived from T cells, B-cell-depleted T cells, or PBMCs.

TCRdb's copy holds only in-frame clones and misses some; the assay was immunoSEQ multiplex PCR. Seen here are about 78,000 clones, around four fifths observed once, and the top ten hold more than 9%. V lost 2 bases to trimming and J lost 1 base; unmatched junction nucleotides: 3. The CDR3 sequence is 15 residues long. The V gene's germline CDR1 is MNHEY and CDR2 SMNVEV (reference sequence). The sequenced sample was peripheral blood. This sequence joins TRBV27 and TRBJ2-7; 9 positions agree with TRBD1. This TCR came from a human donor in a cohort sampled during active COVID-19. The CDR3 here is CASSLKDRGSYEQYF. The CDR3 DNA follows: TGTGCCAGCAGTTTAAAGGACAGGGGTTCCTACGAGCAGTACTTC.